A single sample is the source of the 29 T cell receptor beta chains below, sequenced in a study of T cells in Graves' hyperthyroidism and ophthalmopathy. Amplification of TCR beta CDR3 regions used RNA as the template. The TCR CDR3 first-round RT-PCR relied on the HTBI primer set. TCRdb re-called the multiplex PCR reads with MiXCR, one entry per CDR3 protein. The sample yields hundreds of thousands of distinct CDR3 sequences, around 38% seen once. The sample comprised blood. These receptors came from a man aged 18 to 29 with Graves' hyperthyroidism.

In the case of this clonotype: One base away lies a much larger clone, so this may be a sequencing read error. The rearrangement joins TRBV25-1 to TRBJ1-2; TRBD1 agrees at 7 bases. Germline V gene lookup returns CDR1 MGHDK and CDR2 SYGVNS. The CDR3 has 14 residues. Here the CDR3 DNA reads TGTGCCAGCAGCTTGTTGACAGGGCCCTATGGCTACGCCTTC. Translating it yields CASSLLTGPYGYAF.

This clonotype was seen repeatedly, ten times or more. The V gene is TRBV7-8, the J gene TRBJ1-5, with D possibly being TRBD1 (6 bases). The CDR3 consists of 15 residues. Trimming took off 1 base at V and 6 bases at J, with 13 bases between the two ends. The V gene's germline CDR1 is SGHVS and CDR2 FQNEAQ. The CDR3 sequence is CASSLEGGLSQPQHF. Written as DNA, the CDR3 is TGTGCCAGCAGCTTAGAAGGGGGTTTGAGTCAGCCCCAGCATTTT.

V is TRBV12-5 and J is TRBJ1-5; D call uncertain. There are 12 residues in the CDR3. Germline V gene data show CDR1 as LGHNT and CDR2 as FRNRAP. Trimming pared 7 bases from V and 7 bases from J, leaving 11 bases between. CDR3 coding DNA: TGTGCTAGTGACCGGACTGGACAGCCCCAGCATTTT. Protein product: CASDRTGQPQHF.

This clonotype appeared a few times. V is TRBV11-2 and J is TRBJ1-6, with D tentatively TRBD1 (6 bases). Germline V gene data show CDR1 as SGHAT and CDR2 as FQNNGV. The CDR3 is 15 amino acids. V shed 0 bases and J shed 7 bases, with 10 bases lying between them. The DNA of the CDR3 is TGTGCCAGCAGCTTAGACAGGGGAGACAATTCACCCCTCCACTTT. Protein: CASSLDRGDNSPLHF.

This clonotype was found a few times. V gene TRBV4-1 combines with J gene TRBJ2-5; tentatively, D is TRBD1 or TRBD2 (5 bases each). The CDR3 contains 15 residues. V lost 1 base to trimming and J lost 4 bases, with 13 bases between them. The germline CDR1 and CDR2 sequences are MGHRA and YSYEKL. The CDR3 reads CASSQVKGSGETQYF. The CDR3 nucleotides are TGCGCCAGCAGCCAAGTAAAGGGGAGTGGAGAGACCCAGTACTTC.

About this clonotype itself: One base away lies a much larger clone, so this may be a sequencing read error. CDR3 protein: CASSVTTGQYETQYF. The CDR3 DNA reads TGTGCCAGCAGCGTCACGACAGGGCAGTACGAGACCCAGTACTTC. The chain links TRBV9 to TRBJ2-5, with 7 bases aligning to TRBD1. The V and J ends lost 2 bases and 5 bases, in that order; junction bases with no gene match: 9. The germline V gene encodes CDR1 SGDLS and CDR2 YYNGEE. The CDR3 is 15 residues long.

The rearrangement uses TRBV7-6 and TRBJ2-5; D perhaps matches TRBD2 (5 bases). CDR1 and CDR2 (germline): SGHVS, FNYEAQ. Trimming took off 1 base at V and 9 bases at J, with 15 bases between the two ends. This CDR3 is built from 14 residues. This CDR3 is CASSLDSGLGAQYF. DNA for the CDR3: TGTGCCAGCAGCTTAGATTCGGGCCTCGGGGCCCAGTACTTC.

This clonotype has at least ten counts. This chain links TRBV19 with TRBJ1-2; 8 nucleotides agree with TRBD1. The germline V gene encodes CDR1 LNHDA and CDR2 SQIVND (reference sequence). The CDR3 length is 16 residues. V was pared by 5 bases and J by 3 bases, with 11 bases of the junction left unmatched. CDR3 DNA sequence: TGTGCCAGTAGTCCTGGCTCGGGACAGGCGCACTATGGCTACACCTTC. Amino acid sequence: CASSPGSGQAHYGYTF.

This clonotype was seen repeatedly, ten times or more. The V and J genes are TRBV7-2 and TRBJ1-1; 7 bases are a match to TRBD1. The CDR3 sequence is 12 residues long. V shed 3 bases and J 11 bases; nucleotides not matched to a gene: 6. Germline CDR1 and CDR2: SGHTA and FQGNSA. This chain's CDR3 is CASSLGYRGAFF. Written as DNA, the CDR3 is TGTGCCAGCAGCTTGGGATACAGGGGTGCTTTCTTT. The whole variable domain, remainder taken from reference TRBV7-2 and TRBJ1-1, is GAGVSQSPSNKVTEKGKDVELRCDPISGHTALYWYRQSLGQGLEFLIYFQGNSAPDKSGLPSDRFSAERTGGSVSTLTIQRTQQEDSAVYLCASSLGYRGAFFGQGTRLTVV.

This clonotype was observed at least ten times. This chain joins TRBV29-1 and TRBJ1-1; D perhaps matches TRBD1 (5 bases). The CDR3 is 14 amino acids. V was trimmed by 3 bases and J by 2 bases, leaving 13 bases between them. Germline V gene lookup returns CDR1 SQVTM and CDR2 ANQGSEA. CDR3 coding DNA: TGCAGCGTTGAGGGGCGGATGACCAACACTGAAGCTTTCTTT. This gives the protein CSVEGRMTNTEAFF.

This chain uses TRBV5-8 with TRBJ2-7; 9 positions agree with TRBD1. The CDR3 loop spans 16 amino acids. Germline CDR1 SGHTS, CDR2 YDEGEE. Trimming at V came to 4 bases and at J to 2 bases, leaving 10 bases not matched to a gene. DNA for the CDR3: TGTGCCAGCAGCCTGCAACAGGGGGCGAACACCTACGAGCAGTACTTC. It yields the protein CASSLQQGANTYEQYF.

The V and J genes are TRBV20-1 and TRBJ1-1, with TRBD1 matching over 8 bases. The length of the CDR3 is 15 residues. With V trimmed by 3 bases and J by 1 base, 7 bases remained unmatched. Germline-derived CDR1 and CDR2 are DFQATT and SNEGSKA (reference sequence). CDR3 region: CSASRNRGENTEAFF. DNA of the CDR3: TGCAGTGCTAGCCGTAACAGGGGGGAGAACACTGAAGCTTTCTTT.

This clonotype has a handful of counts. The chain combines TRBV5-8 with TRBJ1-4; 12 bases map to TRBD1. V lost 3 bases to trimming and J lost 10 bases; unmatched junction nucleotides: 4. CDR1 is SGHTS, CDR2 YDEGEE, per germline. The CDR3 runs to 14 residues. The CDR3 DNA is TGTGCCAGCAGCTCCGGGACAGGGGGCTCAAAACTGTTTTTT. It yields the protein CASSSGTGGSKLFF.

Many counts were recorded for this clonotype. The rearrangement uses TRBV7-9 and TRBJ1-1, with D tentatively TRBD1 (5 bases). CDR1 and CDR2 (germline): SEHNR, FQNEAQ (reference sequence). The CDR3 runs to 15 residues. V was clipped by 2 bases and J by 4 bases, with 14 bases between them. The CDR3 protein is CASSLWDGDGTEAFF. In DNA form, the CDR3 reads TGTGCCAGCAGCTTATGGGATGGGGACGGCACTGAAGCTTTCTTT.

J is TRBJ2-7 and V is TRBV9; D possibly corresponds to TRBD1 (6 bases). The CDR3 is made up of 11 amino acids. V lost 10 bases, J lost 5 bases, and 13 bases lay in between. Germline V gives CDR1 SGDLS, CDR2 YYNGEE. CDR3 residues: CAALQGHEQYF. As DNA, the CDR3 is TGTGCCGCCTTACAGGGTCACGAGCAGTACTTC.

V gene TRBV7-2 combines with J gene TRBJ1-1; D is uncertain. CDR1 and CDR2 (germline): SGHTA, FQGNSA. The CDR3 length is 13 residues. Trimming removed 5 bases at V and 5 bases at J, with 12 bases between. The CDR3 region is CASSRPSKTEAFF. CDR3 nucleotide sequence: TGTGCCAGCAGCCGCCCCTCGAAAACTGAAGCTTTCTTT.

This clonotype was seen a few times. The chain recombines TRBV3-1 with TRBJ1-2, with D possibly being TRBD1 (5 bases). This CDR3 has 14 amino acids. From germline, CDR1 is LGHDT and CDR2 YNNKEL (reference sequence). Trimming removed 4 bases at V and 8 bases at J, with 17 bases between. CDR3 in amino acids: CASSLKDTPGGYTF. CDR3 nucleotides: TGTGCCAGCAGCCTCAAGGACACGCCTGGAGGCTACACCTTC.

This clonotype was counted ten times or more. The chain employs TRBV4-1 and TRBJ1-2, with D unresolved. The CDR3 extends over 13 amino acids. Germline CDR1 MGHRA, CDR2 YSYEKL. Trimming shortened V by 1 base and J by 8 bases, and 11 bases separated the two germline ends. CDR3 in amino acids: CASSQVGVRGYTF. The DNA for the CDR3 is TGCGCCAGCAGCCAAGTGGGTGTGCGGGGCTACACCTTC.

The genes are TRBV20-1 and TRBJ2-7; D gene ambiguous. The CDR3 runs 13 residues. The germline gives CDR1 DFQATT, CDR2 SNEGSKA (reference sequence). Trimming removed 3 bases from V and 5 bases from J, with 14 bases in between. This CDR3 reads CSASVVNIHEQYF. CDR3 in DNA: TGCAGTGCTAGTGTAGTGAACATCCACGAGCAGTACTTC.

This clonotype was found a few times. The junction departs from germline at one end; a sequencing error may be responsible. The rearrangement uses TRBV7-9 and TRBJ1-2; no clear D. There are 12 residues in the CDR3. Germline V lookup: CDR1 SEHNR, CDR2 FQNEAQ (reference sequence). In DNA form, the CDR3 reads TGTGCCAGCAGCTTGGAAGGCTATGGCTGCACCTTC. This gives the protein CASSLEGYGCTF.

This clonotype was seen repeatedly, ten times or more. V gene TRBV7-8 combines with J gene TRBJ2-5; 8 bases agree with TRBD2. This CDR3 comprises 15 residues. Germline V gives CDR1 SGHVS, CDR2 FQNEAQ. J gave up 3 bases and V 7 bases, and 10 bases lay outside the gene matches. CDR3 residues: CASTRRGSGEETQYF. The CDR3 bases are TGTGCCAGCACTCGCAGGGGTAGCGGGGAAGAGACCCAGTACTTC.

The table lists this clonotype with a few counts. V gene TRBV5-4 combines with J gene TRBJ1-2; D is perhaps TRBD1 (5 bases). The CDR3 spans 15 residues. The V and J ends lost 3 bases and 6 bases respectively, with 18 bases between them. The germline gives CDR1 SGHNT, CDR2 YYREEE (reference sequence). The CDR3 DNA reads TGTGCCAGCAGCTATAATTACCTAGGGACGGATGGCTACACCTTC. Translated, it gives CASSYNYLGTDGYTF.

Note on this clonotype: A junction end diverges from the germline sequence, so it may reflect a read error. J is TRBJ1-4 and V is TRBV29-1, with D perhaps TRBD1 (5 bases). CDR1 is SQVTM, CDR2 ANQGSEA, per germline. The CDR3 contains 14 residues. This CDR3 is CSVTGAATDEKLFF. The CDR3 DNA sequence: TGCAGCGTTACCGGGGCTGCAACTGATGAAAAACTGTTTTTT.

This clonotype was counted between two and nine times. The chain uses TRBV2 and TRBJ2-6, with no clear D. This CDR3 region has 18 residues. V lost 5 bases and J 0 bases, leaving 17 bases between the germline ends. CDR1 is SNHLY and CDR2 is FYNNEI in the germline V gene. The CDR3 reads CASSSTLAALSGANVLTF. DNA of the CDR3: TGTGCCAGCAGTTCCACCCTGGCTGCCCTCTCTGGGGCCAACGTCCTGACTTTC.

The table lists this clonotype with many counts. The rearrangement links TRBV2 to TRBJ2-5; D might be TRBD2 (6 bases). Germline V CDR1 and CDR2: SNHLY, FYNNEI. V lost 9 bases and J 4 bases, leaving 12 bases between the germline ends. This CDR3 contains 12 residues. The CDR3 coding sequence is TGTGCCAGTAGTAAGGGAGGAGAGACCCAGTACTTC. This encodes CASSKGGETQYF.

The chain links TRBV10-3 to TRBJ1-5, with a weak D call TRBD1 (6 bases). The CDR3 is 14 residues long. V was trimmed by 7 bases and J by 0 bases, leaving 10 bases between them. The V gene's germline CDR1 is ENHRY and CDR2 SYGVKD. DNA of the CDR3: TGTGCCATCATGGCAGGGGATAGCAATCAGCCCCAGCATTTT. This codes for CAIMAGDSNQPQHF.

This chain connects TRBV20-1 to TRBJ2-2; 7 bases align to TRBD2. Trimming removed 3 bases from V and 3 bases from J; junction bases left unmatched: 1. The germline gives CDR1 DFQATT, CDR2 SNEGSKA (reference sequence). CDR3 length equals 13 residues. The CDR3 loop reads CSASRGDTGELFF. The CDR3 DNA is TGCAGTGCTAGTCGGGGGGACACCGGGGAGCTGTTTTTT.

This chain connects TRBV4-2 to TRBJ2-5; weak D call: TRBD1 (6 bases). Between the trimmed V and J ends, which lost 1 base and 5 bases, there was a span of 11 bases. The CDR3 is made up of 14 amino acids. Germline assignment: CDR1 LGHNA and CDR2 YNFKEQ. CDR3 loop: CASSQVQGRETQYF. In nucleotides, the CDR3 is TGTGCCAGCAGCCAAGTACAGGGTCGTGAGACCCAGTACTTC.

The chain couples TRBV6-5 to TRBJ1-5; 8 nucleotides align to TRBD1. CDR1 and CDR2 from the germline V gene are MNHEY and SVGAGI. This CDR3 has 15 amino acids. Germline trimming cut 5 bases from V and 7 bases from J; bases unmatched to any gene: 10. CDR3 in amino acids: CASSRTQGAGQPQHF. For the CDR3, the DNA is TGTGCCAGCAGTAGAACTCAGGGGGCTGGACAGCCCCAGCATTTT.